This T cell receptor (beta chain) was sequenced in a study of T cells after yellow fever vaccination. This clonotype was counted between two and nine times. The junction does not match germline at one end; this may be a read error. Each CDR3 protein is one row after TCRdb ran MiXCR on the 5' RACE reads. Here the sample spans about 630,000 distinct CDR3 sequences, roughly 12% being singletons. The sequenced sample was PBMCs, obtained on the day of the yellow fever booster vaccination. The receptor was isolated from a man aged 25 to 40 who received the YFV17D yellow fever vaccine.

The CDR3: CASSLGYAQYF. The CDR3 bases are TGTGCCAGCAGCTTGGGATACGCGCAGTACTTC. The chain is built from TRBV5-6 and TRBJ2-7; the D is unclear. Germline assignment: CDR1 SGHDT and CDR2 YYEEEE. This CDR3 has 11 amino acids.